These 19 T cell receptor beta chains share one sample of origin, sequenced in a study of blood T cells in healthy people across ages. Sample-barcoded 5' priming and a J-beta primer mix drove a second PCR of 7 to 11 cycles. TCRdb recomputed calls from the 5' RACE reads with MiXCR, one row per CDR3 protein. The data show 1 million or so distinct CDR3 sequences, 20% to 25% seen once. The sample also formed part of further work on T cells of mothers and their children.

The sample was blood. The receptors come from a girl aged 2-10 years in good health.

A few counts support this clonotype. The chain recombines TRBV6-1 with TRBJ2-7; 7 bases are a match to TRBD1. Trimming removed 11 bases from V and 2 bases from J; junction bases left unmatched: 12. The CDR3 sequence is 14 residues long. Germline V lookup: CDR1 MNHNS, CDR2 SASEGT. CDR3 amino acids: CAGGDRDSPYEQYF. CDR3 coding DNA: TGTGCCGGAGGAGACCGGGACAGCCCCTACGAGCAGTACTTC.

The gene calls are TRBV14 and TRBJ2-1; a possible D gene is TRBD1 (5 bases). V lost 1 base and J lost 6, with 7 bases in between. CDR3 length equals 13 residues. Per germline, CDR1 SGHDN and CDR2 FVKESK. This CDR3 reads CASSQAGFNEQFF. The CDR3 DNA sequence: TGTGCCAGCAGCCAAGCAGGGTTCAATGAGCAGTTCTTC. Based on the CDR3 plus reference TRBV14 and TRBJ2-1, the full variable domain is EAGVTQFPSHSVIEKGQTVTLRCDPISGHDNLYWYRRVMGKEIKFLLHFVKESKQDESGMPNNRFLAERTGGTYSTLKVQPAELEDSGVYFCASSQAGFNEQFFGPGTRLTVL.

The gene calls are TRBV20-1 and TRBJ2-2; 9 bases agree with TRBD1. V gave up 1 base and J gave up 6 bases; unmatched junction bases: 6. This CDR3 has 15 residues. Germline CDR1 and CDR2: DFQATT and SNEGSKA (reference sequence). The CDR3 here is CSARGQGDIAGELFF. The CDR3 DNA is TGCAGTGCTAGAGGACAGGGGGATATTGCCGGGGAGCTGTTTTTT.

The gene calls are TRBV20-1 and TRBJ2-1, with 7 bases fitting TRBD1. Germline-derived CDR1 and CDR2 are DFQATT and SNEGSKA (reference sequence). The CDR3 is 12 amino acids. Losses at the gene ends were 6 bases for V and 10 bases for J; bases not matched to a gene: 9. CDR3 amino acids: CSAKTGAEEQFF. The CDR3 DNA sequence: TGCAGTGCCAAAACAGGGGCAGAGGAGCAGTTCTTC.

CDR3 nucleotides: TGTGCCAGCAGTTCCCCCCCAGGGGCGACCTATGGCTACACCTTC. Translating gives CASSSPPGATYGYTF. V usage is TRBV6-5 and J usage is TRBJ1-2, with D possibly matching TRBD1 (6 bases). The germline CDR1 and CDR2 sequences are MNHEY and SVGAGI. There are 15 residues in the CDR3. The V and J ends lost 4 bases and 4 bases respectively, with 16 bases between them.

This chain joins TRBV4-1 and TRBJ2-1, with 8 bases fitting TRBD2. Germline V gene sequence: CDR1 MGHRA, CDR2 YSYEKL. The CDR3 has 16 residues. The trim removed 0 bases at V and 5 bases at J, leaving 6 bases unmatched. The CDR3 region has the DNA TGCGCCAGCAGCCAAGACAGGCTTAGCGGGAACAATGAGCAGTTCTTC. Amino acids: CASSQDRLSGNNEQFF.

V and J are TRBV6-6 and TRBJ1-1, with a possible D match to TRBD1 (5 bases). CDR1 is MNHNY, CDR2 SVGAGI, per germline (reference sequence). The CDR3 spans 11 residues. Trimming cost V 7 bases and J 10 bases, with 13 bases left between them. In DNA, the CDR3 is TGTGCCAGCATCCAGGGTGCCCTAGCTTTCTTT. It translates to CASIQGALAFF.

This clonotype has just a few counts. The CDR3: CASSFVRAGANVLTF. The CDR3 DNA is TGTGCCAGCAGCTTCGTAAGAGCTGGGGCCAACGTCCTGACTTTC. The J gene is TRBJ2-6, the V gene TRBV5-6; no definite D call. Germline V lookup: CDR1 SGHDT, CDR2 YYEEEE. CDR3 length: 15 amino acids. V lost 2 bases, J lost 2 bases, and 8 bases lay in between.

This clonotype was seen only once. This CDR3 reads CASSARDRVGYYNEQFF. The CDR3 nucleotides read TGTGCCAGCAGCGCCCGGGACAGGGTGGGGTACTACAATGAGCAGTTCTTC. This chain uses TRBV7-2 with TRBJ2-1, with 9 positions matching TRBD1. The germline V gene has CDR1 SGHTA and CDR2 FQGNSA. Trimming at V came to 5 bases and at J to 3 bases, leaving 11 bases not matched to a gene. CDR3 length equals 17 residues. Variable domain in full (rest from reference TRBV7-2 and TRBJ2-1): GAGVSQSPSNKVTEKGKDVELRCDPISGHTALYWYRQSLGQGLEFLIYFQGNSAPDKSGLPSDRFSAERTGGSVSTLTIQRTQQEDSAVYLCASSARDRVGYYNEQFFGPGTRLTVL.

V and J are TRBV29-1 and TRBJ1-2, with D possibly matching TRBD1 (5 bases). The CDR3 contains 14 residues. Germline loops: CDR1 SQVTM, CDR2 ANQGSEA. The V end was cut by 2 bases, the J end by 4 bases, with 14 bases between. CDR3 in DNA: TGCAGCGTTGAATTGTCCGGGACCCTCTATGGCTACACCTTC. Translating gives CSVELSGTLYGYTF.

In DNA form, the CDR3 reads TGTGCCAGCAGCTCGACGACAGGGCCCTACAATGAGCAGTTCTTC. Protein sequence: CASSSTTGPYNEQFF. This chain links TRBV11-3 with TRBJ2-1; TRBD1 aligns across 7 bases. The CDR3 is 15 amino acids. Per the germline V gene, CDR1 is SGHNT and CDR2 is YENEEA. J was trimmed by 2 bases and V by 4 bases; bases with no gene match: 5.

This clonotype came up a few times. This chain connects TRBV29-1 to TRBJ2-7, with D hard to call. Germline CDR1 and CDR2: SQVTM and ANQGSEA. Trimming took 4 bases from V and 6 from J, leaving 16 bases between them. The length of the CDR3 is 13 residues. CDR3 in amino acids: CSVAQRAAGEQYF. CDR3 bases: TGCAGCGTTGCCCAAAGGGCGGCAGGCGAGCAGTACTTC.

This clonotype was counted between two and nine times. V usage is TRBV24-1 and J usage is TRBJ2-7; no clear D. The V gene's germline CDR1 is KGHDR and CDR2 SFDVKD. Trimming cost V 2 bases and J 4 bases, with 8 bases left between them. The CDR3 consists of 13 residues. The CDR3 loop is CATSDSRVYEQYF. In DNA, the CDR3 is TGTGCCACCAGTGATTCAAGGGTTTACGAGCAGTACTTC.

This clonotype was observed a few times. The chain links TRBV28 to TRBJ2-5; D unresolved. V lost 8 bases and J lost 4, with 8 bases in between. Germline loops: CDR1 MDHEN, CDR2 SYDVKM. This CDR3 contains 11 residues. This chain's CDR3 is CASESRETQYF. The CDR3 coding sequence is TGTGCCAGCGAGAGTCGAGAGACCCAGTACTTC.

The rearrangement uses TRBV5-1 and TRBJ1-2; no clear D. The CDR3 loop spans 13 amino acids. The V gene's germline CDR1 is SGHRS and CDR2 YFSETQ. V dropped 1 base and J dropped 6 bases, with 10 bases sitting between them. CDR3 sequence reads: CASSLYLPDGYTF. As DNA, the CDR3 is TGCGCCAGCAGCTTGTATCTTCCCGATGGCTACACCTTC.

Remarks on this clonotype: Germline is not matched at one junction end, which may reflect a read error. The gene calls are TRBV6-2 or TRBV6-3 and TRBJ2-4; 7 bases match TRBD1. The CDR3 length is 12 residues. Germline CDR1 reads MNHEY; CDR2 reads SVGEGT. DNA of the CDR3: TGTGCCAGCAACTCCAAAGGGGGCGGCAACTCTTTC. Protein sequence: CASNSKGGGNSF.

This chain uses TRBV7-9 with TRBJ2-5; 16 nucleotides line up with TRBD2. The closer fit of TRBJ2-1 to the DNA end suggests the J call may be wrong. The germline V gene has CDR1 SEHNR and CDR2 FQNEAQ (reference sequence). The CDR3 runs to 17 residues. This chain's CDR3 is CASSLPKGLAGGNEQFF. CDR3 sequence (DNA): TGTGCCAGCAGCTTACCCAAGGGACTAGCGGGGGGGAATGAGCAGTTCTTC.

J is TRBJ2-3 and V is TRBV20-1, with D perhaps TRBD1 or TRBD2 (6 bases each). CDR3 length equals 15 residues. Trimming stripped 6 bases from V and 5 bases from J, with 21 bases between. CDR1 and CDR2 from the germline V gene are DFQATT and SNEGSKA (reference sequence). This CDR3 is CSAPRGAGSIDTQYF. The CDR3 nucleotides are TGCAGTGCCCCTAGGGGGGCGGGGAGTATAGATACGCAGTATTTT.

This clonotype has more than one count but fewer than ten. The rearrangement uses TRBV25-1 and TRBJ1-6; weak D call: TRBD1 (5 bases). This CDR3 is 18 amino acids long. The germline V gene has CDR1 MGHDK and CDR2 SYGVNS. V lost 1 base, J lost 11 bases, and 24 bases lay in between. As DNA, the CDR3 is TGTGCCAGCAGTGAATTTTTTTGGGGCAGGACCGGAAATCCACCCCTCCACTTT. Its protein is CASSEFFWGRTGNPPLHF.